Sequencing of this TCR beta chain was carried out in a study of T cells in Graves' hyperthyroidism and ophthalmopathy. Whole-study results and caveats: Ophthalmopathy stood apart from stable hyperthyroidism in a 13 V-J model.

This clonotype was seen ten or more times. Its target is not known. The CDR3 consists of 14 residues. Germline V gene lookup returns CDR1 MNHNS and CDR2 SASEGT. With 2 bases removed from V and 3 bases from J, the gap between germline ends came to 10 bases. The CDR3 regions of TCR beta were amplified from RNA transcripts. A set of HTBI primers served as the primers for a first-round RT-PCR of the TCR CDR3. From the multiplex PCR reads, TCRdb called clonotypes with MiXCR, one entry per CDR3 protein. The table lists around 350,000 distinct CDR3 sequences, about a fifth of them singletons, with around 3.6% in the top ten.

The TCR was taken from a woman aged 18-30 years with Graves' hyperthyroidism. The sequenced material came from blood. J is TRBJ1-1 and V is TRBV6-1; no definite D call. The chain's CDR3 is CASSEWQQDTEAFF. In DNA, the CDR3 is TGTGCCAGCAGTGAATGGCAGCAGGACACTGAAGCTTTCTTT.